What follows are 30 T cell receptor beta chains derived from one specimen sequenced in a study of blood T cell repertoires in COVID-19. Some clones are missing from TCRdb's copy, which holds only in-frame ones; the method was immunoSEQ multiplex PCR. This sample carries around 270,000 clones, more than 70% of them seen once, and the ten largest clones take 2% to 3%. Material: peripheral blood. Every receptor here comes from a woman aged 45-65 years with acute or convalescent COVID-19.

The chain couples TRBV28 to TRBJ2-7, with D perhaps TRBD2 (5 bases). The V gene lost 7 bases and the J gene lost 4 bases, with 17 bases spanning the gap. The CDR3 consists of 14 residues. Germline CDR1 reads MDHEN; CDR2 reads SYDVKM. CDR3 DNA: TGTGCCAGCAATACCCCATTCGGGGATTACGAGCAGTACTTC. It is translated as CASNTPFGDYEQYF.

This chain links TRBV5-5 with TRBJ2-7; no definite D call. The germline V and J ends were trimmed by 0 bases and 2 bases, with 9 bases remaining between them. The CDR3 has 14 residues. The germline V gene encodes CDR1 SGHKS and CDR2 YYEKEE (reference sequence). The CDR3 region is CASSLVVQTYEQYF. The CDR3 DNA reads TGTGCCAGCAGCTTGGTTGTTCAGACCTACGAGCAGTACTTC.

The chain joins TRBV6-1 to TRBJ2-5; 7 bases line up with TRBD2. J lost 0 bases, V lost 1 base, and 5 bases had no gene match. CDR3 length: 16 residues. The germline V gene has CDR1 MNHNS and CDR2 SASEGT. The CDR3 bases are TGTGCCAGCAGTGAAGAGCCTAGCGGTTACCAAGAGACCCAGTACTTC. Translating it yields CASSEEPSGYQETQYF.

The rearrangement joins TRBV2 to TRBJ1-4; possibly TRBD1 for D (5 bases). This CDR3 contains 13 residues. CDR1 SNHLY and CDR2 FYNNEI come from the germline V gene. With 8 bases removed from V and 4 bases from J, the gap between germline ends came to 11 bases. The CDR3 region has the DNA TGTGCCAGCGGGGGGGTCAGTAATGAAAAACTGTTTTTT. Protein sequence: CASGGVSNEKLFF.

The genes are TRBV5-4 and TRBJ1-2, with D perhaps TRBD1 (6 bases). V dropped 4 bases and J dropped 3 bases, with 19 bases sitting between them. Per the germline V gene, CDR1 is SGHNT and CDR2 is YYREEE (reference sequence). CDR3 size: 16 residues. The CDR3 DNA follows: TGTGCCAGCAGCGGCGGGGGGGCGGCGTCGGACTATGGCTACACCTTC. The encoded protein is CASSGGGAASDYGYTF.

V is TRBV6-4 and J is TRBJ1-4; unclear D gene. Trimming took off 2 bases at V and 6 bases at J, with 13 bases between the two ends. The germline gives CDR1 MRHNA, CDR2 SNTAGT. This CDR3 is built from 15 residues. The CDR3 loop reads CASSDVLVGYEKLFF. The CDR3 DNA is TGTGCCAGCAGTGACGTCCTAGTTGGATATGAAAAACTGTTTTTT.

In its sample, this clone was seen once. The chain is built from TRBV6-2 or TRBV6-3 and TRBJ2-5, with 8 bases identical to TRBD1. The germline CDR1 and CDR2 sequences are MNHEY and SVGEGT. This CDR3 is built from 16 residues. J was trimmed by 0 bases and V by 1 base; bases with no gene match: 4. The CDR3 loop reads CASSYYGQGYQETQYF. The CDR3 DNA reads TGTGCCAGCAGTTACTATGGACAGGGCTACCAAGAGACCCAGTACTTC.

CDR3 nucleotides: TGTGCCAGTAGTTCCCGTCCGCGACAGTTTAGCACAGATACGCAGTATTTT. Residues: CASSSRPRQFSTDTQYF. The rearrangement links TRBV19 to TRBJ2-3; perhaps TRBD1 as D (5 bases). The CDR3 runs 17 residues. V was shortened by 5 bases and J by 0 bases, with 18 bases between the two germline ends. CDR1 and CDR2 from the germline V gene are LNHDA and SQIVND (reference sequence). The full variable domain, in which reference TRBV19 and TRBJ2-3 provide the parts outside the CDR3, is DGGITQSPKYLFRKEGQNVTLSCEQNLNHDAMYWYRQDPGQGLRLIYYSQIVNDFQKGDIAEGYSVSREKKESFPLTVTSAQKNPTAFYLCASSSRPRQFSTDTQYFGPGTRLTVL.

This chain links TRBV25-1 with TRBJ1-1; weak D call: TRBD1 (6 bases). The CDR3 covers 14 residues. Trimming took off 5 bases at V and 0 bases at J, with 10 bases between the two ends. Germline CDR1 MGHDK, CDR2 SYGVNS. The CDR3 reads CASSQQGMNTEAFF. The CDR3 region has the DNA TGTGCCAGCAGTCAACAGGGCATGAACACTGAAGCTTTCTTT.

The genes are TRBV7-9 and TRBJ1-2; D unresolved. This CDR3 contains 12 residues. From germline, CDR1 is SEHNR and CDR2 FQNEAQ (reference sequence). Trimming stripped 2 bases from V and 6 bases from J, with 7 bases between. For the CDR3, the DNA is TGTGCCAGCAGCTTAATGGTAGATGGCTACACCTTC. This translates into CASSLMVDGYTF.

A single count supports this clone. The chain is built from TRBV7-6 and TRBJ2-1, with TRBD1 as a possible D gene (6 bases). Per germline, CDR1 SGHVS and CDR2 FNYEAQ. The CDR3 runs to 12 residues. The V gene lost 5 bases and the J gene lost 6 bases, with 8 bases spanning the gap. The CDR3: CASSVTGNEQFF. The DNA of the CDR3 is TGTGCCAGCAGCGTGACAGGCAATGAGCAGTTCTTC.

The chain's CDR3 is CASSSIRQGAGGYTF. DNA for the CDR3: TGTGCCAGCAGTTCGATCCGACAGGGGGCCGGTGGCTACACCTTC. The chain links TRBV28 to TRBJ1-2; 10 nucleotides match TRBD1. The junction had 9 bases not matched to a gene; V was cut back by 4 bases and J by 7 bases. Germline CDR1 MDHEN, CDR2 SYDVKM. This CDR3 contains 15 residues.

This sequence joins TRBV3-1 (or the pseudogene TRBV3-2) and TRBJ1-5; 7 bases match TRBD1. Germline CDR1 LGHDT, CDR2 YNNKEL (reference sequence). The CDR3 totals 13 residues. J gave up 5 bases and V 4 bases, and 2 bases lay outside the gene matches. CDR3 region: CASSRQGYQPQHF. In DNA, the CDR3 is TGTGCCAGCAGCCGACAGGGCTATCAGCCCCAGCATTTT.

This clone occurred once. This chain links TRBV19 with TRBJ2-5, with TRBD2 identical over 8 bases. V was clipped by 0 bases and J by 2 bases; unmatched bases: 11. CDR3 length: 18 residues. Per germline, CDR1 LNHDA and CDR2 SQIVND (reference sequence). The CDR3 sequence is CASSIDPRLAGAQETQYF. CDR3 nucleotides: TGTGCCAGTAGTATAGACCCCAGGCTAGCGGGTGCTCAAGAGACCCAGTACTTC.

CDR3: CATHREKNTGELFF. The CDR3 nucleotides are TGTGCCACCCACAGGGAGAAGAACACCGGGGAGCTGTTTTTT. This chain joins TRBV19 and TRBJ2-2, with D tentatively TRBD1 (6 bases). V lost 10 bases to trimming and J lost 1 base, with 13 bases between them. The CDR3 totals 14 residues. Germline CDR1 is LNHDA and CDR2 is SQIVND (reference sequence). The variable domain in full, with the rest retrieved from reference TRBV19 and TRBJ2-2, is DGGITQSPKYLFRKEGQNVTLSCEQNLNHDAMYWYRQDPGQGLRLIYYSQIVNDFQKGDIAEGYSVSREKKESFPLTVTSAQKNPTAFYLCATHREKNTGELFFGEGSRLTVL.

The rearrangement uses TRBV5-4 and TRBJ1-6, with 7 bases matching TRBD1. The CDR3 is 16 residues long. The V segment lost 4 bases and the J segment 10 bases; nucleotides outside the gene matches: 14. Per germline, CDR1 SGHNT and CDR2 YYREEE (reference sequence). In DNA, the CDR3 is TGTGCCAGCAGCACGGGCGGACAGGCGGTTAGGTCACCCCTCCACTTT. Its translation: CASSTGGQAVRSPLHF.

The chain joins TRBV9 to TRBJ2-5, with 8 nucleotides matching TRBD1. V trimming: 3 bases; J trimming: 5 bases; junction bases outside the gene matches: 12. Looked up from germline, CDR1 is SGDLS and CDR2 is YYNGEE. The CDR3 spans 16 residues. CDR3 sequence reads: CASSEPLRTGKETQYF. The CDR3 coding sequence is TGTGCCAGCAGCGAGCCCCTCCGGACAGGGAAGGAGACCCAGTACTTC.

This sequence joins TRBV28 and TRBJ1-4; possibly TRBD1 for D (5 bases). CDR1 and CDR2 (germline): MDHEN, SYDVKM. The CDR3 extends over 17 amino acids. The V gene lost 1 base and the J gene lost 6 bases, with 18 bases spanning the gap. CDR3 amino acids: CASSLFRLLQVDEKLFF. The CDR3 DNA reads TGTGCCAGCAGTTTATTCCGATTGTTACAGGTTGATGAAAAACTGTTTTTT.

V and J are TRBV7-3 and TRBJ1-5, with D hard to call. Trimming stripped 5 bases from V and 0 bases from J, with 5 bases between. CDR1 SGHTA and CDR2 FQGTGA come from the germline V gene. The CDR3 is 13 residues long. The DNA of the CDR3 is TGTGCCAGCAGCCTCTTTAGCAATCAGCCCCAGCATTTT. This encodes CASSLFSNQPQHF.

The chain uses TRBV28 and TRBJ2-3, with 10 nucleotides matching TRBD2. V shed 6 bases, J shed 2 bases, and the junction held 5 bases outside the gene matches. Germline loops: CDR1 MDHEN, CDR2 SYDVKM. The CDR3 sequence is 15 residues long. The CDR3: CASSRTSGITDTQYF. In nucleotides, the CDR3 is TGTGCCAGCAGCAGGACTAGCGGAATCACAGATACGCAGTATTTT.

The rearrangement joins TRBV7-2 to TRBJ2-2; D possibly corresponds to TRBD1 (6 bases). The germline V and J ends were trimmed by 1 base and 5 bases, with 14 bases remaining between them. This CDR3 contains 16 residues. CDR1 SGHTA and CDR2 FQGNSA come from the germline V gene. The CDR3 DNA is TGTGCCAGCAGCTTAGAGGGCCAGGGGATAACCGGGGAGCTGTTTTTT. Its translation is CASSLEGQGITGELFF.

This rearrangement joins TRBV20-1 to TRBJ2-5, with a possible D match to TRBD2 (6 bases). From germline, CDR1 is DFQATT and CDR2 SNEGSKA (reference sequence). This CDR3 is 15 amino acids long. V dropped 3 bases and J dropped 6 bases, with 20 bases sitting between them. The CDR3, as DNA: TGCAGTGCTAGTTCGGGCCAGGAGGGAACGAAGACCCAGTACTTC. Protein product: CSASSGQEGTKTQYF.

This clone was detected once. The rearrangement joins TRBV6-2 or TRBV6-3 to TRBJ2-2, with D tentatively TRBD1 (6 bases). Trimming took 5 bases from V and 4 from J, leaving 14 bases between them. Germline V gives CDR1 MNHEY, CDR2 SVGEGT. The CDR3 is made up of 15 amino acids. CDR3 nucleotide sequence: TGTGCCAGCAGTCCATACAGGGAAGGCACCGGGGAGCTGTTTTTT. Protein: CASSPYREGTGELFF.

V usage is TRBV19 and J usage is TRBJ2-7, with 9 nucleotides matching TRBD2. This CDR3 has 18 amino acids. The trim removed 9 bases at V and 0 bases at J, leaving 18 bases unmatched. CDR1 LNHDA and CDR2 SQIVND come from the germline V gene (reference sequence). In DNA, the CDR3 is TGTGCCAGCCCCCTGGGTGCTCCGACTAGCGGACGCTCCTACGAGCAGTACTTC. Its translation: CASPLGAPTSGRSYEQYF. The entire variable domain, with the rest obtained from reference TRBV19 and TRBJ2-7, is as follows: DGGITQSPKYLFRKEGQNVTLSCEQNLNHDAMYWYRQDPGQGLRLIYYSQIVNDFQKGDIAEGYSVSREKKESFPLTVTSAQKNPTAFYLCASPLGAPTSGRSYEQYFGPGTRLTVT.

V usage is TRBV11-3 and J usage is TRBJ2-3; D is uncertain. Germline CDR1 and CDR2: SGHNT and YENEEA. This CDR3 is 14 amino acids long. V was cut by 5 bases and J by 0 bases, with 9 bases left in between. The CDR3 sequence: CASSHRVSTDTQYF. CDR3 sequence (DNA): TGTGCCAGCAGCCACCGCGTTAGCACAGATACGCAGTATTTT. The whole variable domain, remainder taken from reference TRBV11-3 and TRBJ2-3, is EAGVVQSPRYKIIEKKQPVAFWCNPISGHNTLYWYLQNLGQGPELLIRYENEEAVDDSQLPKDRFSAERLKGVDSTLKIQPAELGDSAVYLCASSHRVSTDTQYFGPGTRLTVL.

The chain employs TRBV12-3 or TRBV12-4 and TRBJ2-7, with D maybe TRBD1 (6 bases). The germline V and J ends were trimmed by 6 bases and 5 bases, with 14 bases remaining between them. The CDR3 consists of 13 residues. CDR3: CASSLRTANEQYF. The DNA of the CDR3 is TGTGCCAGCAGCCTACGGACAGCGAACGAGCAGTACTTC.

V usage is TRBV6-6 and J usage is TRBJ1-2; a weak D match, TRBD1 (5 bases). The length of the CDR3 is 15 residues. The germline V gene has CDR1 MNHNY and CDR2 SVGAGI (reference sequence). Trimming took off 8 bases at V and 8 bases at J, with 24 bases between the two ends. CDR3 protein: CASWAPGKSVEGYTF. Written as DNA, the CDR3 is TGTGCCAGCTGGGCCCCAGGGAAGAGCGTCGAAGGCTACACCTTC.

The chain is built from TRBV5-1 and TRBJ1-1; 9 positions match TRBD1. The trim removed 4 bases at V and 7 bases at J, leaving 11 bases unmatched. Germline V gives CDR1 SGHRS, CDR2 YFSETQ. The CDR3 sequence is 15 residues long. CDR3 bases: TGCGCCAGCAGCCCCACCGGGACAGGGAGCGGTGAAGCTTTCTTT. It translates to CASSPTGTGSGEAFF.

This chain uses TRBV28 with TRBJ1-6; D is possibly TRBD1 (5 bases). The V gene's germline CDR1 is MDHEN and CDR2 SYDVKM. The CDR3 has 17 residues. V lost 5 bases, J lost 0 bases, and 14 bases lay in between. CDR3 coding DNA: TGTGCCAGCAGTCCCAACAGGATAAGCTCCTATAATTCACCCCTCCACTTT. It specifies CASSPNRISSYNSPLHF. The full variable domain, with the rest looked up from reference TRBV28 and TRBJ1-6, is DVKVTQSSRYLVKRTGEKVFLECVQDMDHENMFWYRQDPGLGLRLIYFSYDVKMKEKGDIPEGYSVSREKKERFSLILESASTNQTSMYLCASSPNRISSYNSPLHFGNGTRLTVT.

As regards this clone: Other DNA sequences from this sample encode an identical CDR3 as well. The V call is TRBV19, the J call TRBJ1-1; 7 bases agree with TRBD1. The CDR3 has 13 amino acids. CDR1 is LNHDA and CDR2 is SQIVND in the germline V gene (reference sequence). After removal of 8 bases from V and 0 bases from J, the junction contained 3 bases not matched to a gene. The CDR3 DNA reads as TGTGCCAGTTCGGGACAGTTGAACACTGAAGCTTTCTTT. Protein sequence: CASSGQLNTEAFF.